A single sample is the source of the 17 T cell receptor beta chains below, sequenced in a study of regulatory T cells in long-lasting Graves disease. Noted time point: persistent/refractory GD, antithyroid drugs over 5 years with positive TRAb. Following extraction of RNA from PBMCs, that RNA was used to make the TCR library. For TCR beta, libraries came from iRepertoire HTBI primers and Arm-PCR of CDR3 regions. TCRdb re-called the multiplex PCR reads with MiXCR, one entry per CDR3 protein. The sample shows 420,000 or so distinct CDR3 sequences, roughly a quarter of them seen only once. This material consisted of peripheral blood mononuclear cells (PBMCs), taken when the disease was refractory, from a patient treated with antithyroid drugs. Receptor source: a female donor with Graves disease.

This chain uses TRBV29-1 with TRBJ2-5; 8 nucleotides line up with TRBD2. Germline values: CDR1 SQVTM, CDR2 ANQGSEA. V shed 2 bases and J 5 bases; nucleotides not matched to a gene: 7. The CDR3 contains 14 residues. As DNA, the CDR3 is TGCAGCGTTGAATACGCGGGAGGTCGGGAGACCCAGTACTTC. It codes for CSVEYAGGRETQYF.

V gene TRBV30 combines with J gene TRBJ2-7, with 7 bases lining up with TRBD1. Germline V gene lookup returns CDR1 GTSNPN and CDR2 SVGIG (reference sequence). The J segment lost 2 bases and the V segment lost 5 bases, leaving 9 bases of the junction unmatched. This CDR3 is built from 14 residues. Here the CDR3 DNA reads TGTGCCTGGGACGAACCGGGACAGACCTACGAGCAGTACTTC. This translates into CAWDEPGQTYEQYF.

The rearrangement uses TRBV27 and TRBJ2-2; 7 bases fit TRBD1. CDR1 and CDR2 from the germline V gene are MNHEY and SMNVEV (reference sequence). The V segment lost 0 bases and the J segment 4 bases; nucleotides outside the gene matches: 11. This CDR3 has 18 amino acids. The CDR3 DNA is TGTGCCAGCAGTTTATCTGACAAGACAGGGTTCAGCACCGGGGAGCTGTTTTTT. This gives the protein CASSLSDKTGFSTGELFF.

This chain joins TRBV2 and TRBJ1-6; 10 positions agree with TRBD1. The germline CDR1 and CDR2 sequences are SNHLY and FYNNEI. The CDR3 has 14 residues. V lost 7 bases to trimming and J lost 7 bases; unmatched junction nucleotides: 4. CDR3 residues: CASNQGQGNSPLHF. CDR3 in DNA: TGTGCCAGCAACCAGGGACAGGGGAATTCACCCCTCCACTTT.

The chain carries TRBV5-6 and TRBJ2-1, with 9 bases fitting TRBD2. CDR1 and CDR2 from the germline V gene are SGHDT and YYEEEE. The CDR3 runs to 15 residues. V shed 4 bases and J 4 bases; nucleotides not matched to a gene: 6. CDR3 nucleotides: TGTGCCAGCAGCACCGGGACTAGCCGGTACAATGAGCAGTTCTTC. This codes for CASSTGTSRYNEQFF.

Many counts were recorded for this clonotype. The genes are TRBV5-6 and TRBJ2-5; D is uncertain. V was cut by 4 bases and J by 1 base, with 17 bases left in between. The CDR3 has 16 amino acids. Germline V CDR1 and CDR2: SGHDT, YYEEEE. The DNA for the CDR3 is TGTGCCAGCAGCCCCGGCCCCGGACGGCCCCAAGAGACCCAGTACTTC. It translates to CASSPGPGRPQETQYF. The whole variable domain, filled in from reference TRBV5-6 and TRBJ2-5, reads DAGVTQSPTHLIKTRGQQVTLRCSPKSGHDTVSWYQQALGQGPQFIFQYYEEEERQRGNFPDRFSGHQFPNYSSELNVNALLLGDSALYLCASSPGPGRPQETQYFGPGTRLLVL.

This clonotype was found many times. The gene calls are TRBV7-3 and TRBJ1-2; D not resolved. CDR3 length: 13 residues. CDR1 and CDR2 from the germline V gene are SGHTA and FQGTGA. V gave up 5 bases and J gave up 0 bases, with 7 bases separating them. The DNA of the CDR3 is TGTGCCAGCAGCCTACAGCCTAACTATGGCTACACCTTC. It specifies CASSLQPNYGYTF.

The chain couples TRBV3-1 to TRBJ2-2; no firm D call. Germline CDR1 is LGHDT and CDR2 is YNNKEL (reference sequence). The ends were cut back, 0 bases at V and 0 bases at J, with 2 bases in the middle. The CDR3 covers 14 residues. The CDR3 sequence: CASSQDPNTGELFF. CDR3 bases: TGTGCCAGCAGCCAAGATCCGAACACCGGGGAGCTGTTTTTT.

This clonotype was recorded at least ten times. V gene TRBV30 combines with J gene TRBJ1-2, with D maybe TRBD1 (5 bases). Germline-derived CDR1 and CDR2 are GTSNPN and SVGIG (reference sequence). This CDR3 contains 14 residues. Trimming removed 2 bases from V and 4 bases from J, with 14 bases in between. CDR3 region: CAWSLQDIRYGYTF. The CDR3 coding sequence is TGTGCCTGGAGTCTTCAGGACATTCGCTATGGCTACACCTTC.

The gene calls are TRBV11-2 and TRBJ2-3, with 11 nucleotides matching TRBD2. With V trimmed by 0 bases and J by 8 bases, 4 bases remained unmatched. The CDR3 totals 15 residues. CDR1 SGHAT and CDR2 FQNNGV come from the germline V gene. The chain's CDR3 is CASSLELAGVATQYF. The CDR3 DNA reads as TGTGCCAGCAGCTTAGAACTAGCGGGAGTTGCTACGCAGTATTTT.

This clonotype was seen a handful of times. J is TRBJ1-5 and V is TRBV19; D is unclear. Germline lookup yields CDR1 LNHDA and CDR2 SQIVND (reference sequence). The CDR3 sequence is 14 residues long. V shed 6 bases and J shed 4 bases, with 13 bases lying between them. The DNA for the CDR3 is TGTGCCAGTAGAGCGGTCGAGCTGAATCAGCCCCAGCATTTT. Its translation is CASRAVELNQPQHF.

This clonotype was recorded a few times. V usage is TRBV2 and J usage is TRBJ2-5; TRBD2 matches at 8 bases. The CDR3 length is 14 residues. V gave up 2 bases and J gave up 2 bases; unmatched junction bases: 1. Germline V gives CDR1 SNHLY, CDR2 FYNNEI. CDR3 protein: CASSESGGQETQYF. CDR3 bases: TGTGCCAGCAGTGAATCGGGAGGGCAAGAGACCCAGTACTTC.

This clonotype was found a few times. The chain couples TRBV6-1 to TRBJ2-2; a possible D gene is TRBD1 (6 bases). CDR1 is MNHNS and CDR2 is SASEGT in the germline V gene. V was cut by 6 bases and J by 3 bases, with 14 bases left in between. The CDR3 loop spans 15 amino acids. CDR3 residues: CASRPTGRDTGELFF. Written as DNA, the CDR3 is TGTGCCAGCAGACCGACAGGCCGCGACACCGGGGAGCTGTTTTTT.

In this sample, this clonotype turned up many times. The chain uses TRBV29-1 and TRBJ1-5, with D possibly matching TRBD1 (6 bases). The CDR3 spans 13 residues. V lost 4 bases, J lost 0 bases, and 7 bases lay in between. Germline assignment: CDR1 SQVTM and CDR2 ANQGSEA. CDR3 nucleotides: TGCAGCGTTGCCAGGGGTAGCAATCAGCCCCAGCATTTT. As protein: CSVARGSNQPQHF.

This clonotype was counted many times. The chain combines TRBV6-5 with TRBJ2-7, with 12 bases that match TRBD2. The CDR3 is 16 residues long. The germline V gene has CDR1 MNHEY and CDR2 SVGAGI. With 0 bases clipped from V and 6 bases from J, the junction kept 6 bases outside the gene matches. CDR3 in DNA: TGTGCCAGCAGTTACTCCGGACTAGCGGGACGTCGCGAGCAGTACTTC. This codes for CASSYSGLAGRREQYF.

The CDR3 region has the DNA TGTGCCAGCAGCCAAGATTTAACAGGGGGGAACACTGAAGCTTTCTTT. The encoded protein is CASSQDLTGGNTEAFF. V is TRBV4-2 and J is TRBJ1-1; 8 nucleotides match TRBD1. CDR1 and CDR2 (germline): LGHNA, YNFKEQ. The CDR3 runs to 16 residues. The V segment lost 0 bases and the J segment 1 base; nucleotides outside the gene matches: 4.

This clonotype was seen repeatedly, ten times or more. This chain joins TRBV28 and TRBJ2-7; 11 bases are shared with TRBD1. The germline V gene encodes CDR1 MDHEN and CDR2 SYDVKM. The CDR3 contains 14 residues. V was pared by 4 bases and J by 4 bases, with 3 bases of the junction left unmatched. This CDR3 is CASSWDRGNYEQYF. CDR3 DNA: TGTGCCAGCAGTTGGGACAGGGGGAATTACGAGCAGTACTTC.